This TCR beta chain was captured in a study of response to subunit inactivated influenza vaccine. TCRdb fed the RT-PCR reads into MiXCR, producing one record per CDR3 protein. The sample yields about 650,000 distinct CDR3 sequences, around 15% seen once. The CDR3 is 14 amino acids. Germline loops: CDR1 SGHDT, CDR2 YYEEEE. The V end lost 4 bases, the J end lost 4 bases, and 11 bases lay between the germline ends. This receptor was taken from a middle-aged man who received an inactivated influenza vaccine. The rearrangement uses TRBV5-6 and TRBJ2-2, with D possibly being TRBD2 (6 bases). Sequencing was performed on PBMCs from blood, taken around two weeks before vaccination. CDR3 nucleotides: TGTGCCAGCAGCCGGGGGTCGATCACCGGGGAGCTGTTTTTT. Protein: CASSRGSITGELFF.